Sequencing of this TCR beta chain was carried out in a study of T cell changes during pregnancy in multiple sclerosis. This CDR3 contains 14 residues. Losses at the gene ends were 3 bases for V and 1 base for J; bases not matched to a gene: 3. Germline V gives CDR1 SGHKS, CDR2 YYEKEE (reference sequence). TCRdb's table, derived via immunoSEQ multiplex PCR, lists solely in-frame clones and lacks some. In the table there are 83,000 or so clones, 90% to 95% of which are singletons. Sequenced material: peripheral blood, taken after pregnancy. The clonotype comes from a female donor in good health, enrolled as a control in a pregnancy study. The gene calls are TRBV5-5 and TRBJ1-2; 7 nucleotides agree with TRBD1. The CDR3 here is CASSSTGDNYGYTF. For the CDR3, the DNA is TGTGCCAGCAGCTCAACAGGGGATAACTATGGCTACACCTTC.